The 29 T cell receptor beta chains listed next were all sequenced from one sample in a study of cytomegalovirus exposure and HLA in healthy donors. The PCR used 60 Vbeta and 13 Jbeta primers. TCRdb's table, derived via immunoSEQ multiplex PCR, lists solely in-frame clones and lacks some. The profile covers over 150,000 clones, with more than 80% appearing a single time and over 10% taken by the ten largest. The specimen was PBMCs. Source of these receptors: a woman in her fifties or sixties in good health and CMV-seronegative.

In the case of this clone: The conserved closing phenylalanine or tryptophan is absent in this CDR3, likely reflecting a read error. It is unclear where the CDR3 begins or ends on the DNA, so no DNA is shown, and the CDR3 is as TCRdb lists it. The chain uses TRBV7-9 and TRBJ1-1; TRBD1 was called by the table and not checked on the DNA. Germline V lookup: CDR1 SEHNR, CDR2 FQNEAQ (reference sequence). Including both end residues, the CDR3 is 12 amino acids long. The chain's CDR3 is CSSSLVDRGRVH.

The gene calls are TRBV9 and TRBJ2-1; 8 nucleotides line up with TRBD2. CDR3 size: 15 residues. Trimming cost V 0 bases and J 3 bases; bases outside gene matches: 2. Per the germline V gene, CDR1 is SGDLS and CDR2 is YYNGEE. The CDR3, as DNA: TGTGCCAGCAGCGTAGCGGGGGGGTTCTACAATGAGCAGTTCTTC. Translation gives CASSVAGGFYNEQFF. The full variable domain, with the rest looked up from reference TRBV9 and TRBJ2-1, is DSGVTQTPKHLITATGQRVTLRCSPRSGDLSVYWYQQSLDQGLQFLIQYYNGEERAKGNILERFSAQQFPDLHSELNLSSLELGDSALYFCASSVAGGFYNEQFFGPGTRLTVL.

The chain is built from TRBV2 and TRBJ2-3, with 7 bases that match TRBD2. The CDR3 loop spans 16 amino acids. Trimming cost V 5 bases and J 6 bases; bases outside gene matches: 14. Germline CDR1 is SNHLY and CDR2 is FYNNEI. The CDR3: CASSRSATSARDTQYF. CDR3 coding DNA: TGTGCCAGCAGTCGCTCTGCAACTAGCGCCCGGGATACGCAGTATTTT.

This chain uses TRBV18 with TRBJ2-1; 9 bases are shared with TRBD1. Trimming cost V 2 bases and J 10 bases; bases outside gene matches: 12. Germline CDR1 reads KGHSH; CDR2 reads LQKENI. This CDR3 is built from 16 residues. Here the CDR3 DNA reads TGTGCCAGCTCACCAATCGCGGAGGACAGGGGAAGCGAGCAGTTCTTC. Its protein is CASSPIAEDRGSEQFF. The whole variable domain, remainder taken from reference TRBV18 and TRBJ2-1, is NAGVMQNPRHLVRRRGQEARLRCSPMKGHSHVYWYRQLPEEGLKFMVYLQKENIIDESGMPKERFSAEFPKEGPSILRIQQVVRGDSAAYFCASSPIAEDRGSEQFFGPGTRLTVL.

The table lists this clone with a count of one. The CDR3 loop reads CASSLSRGDAGELFF. Here the CDR3 DNA reads TGTGCCAGCAGCTTGAGCAGGGGGGACGCCGGGGAGCTGTTTTTT. The chain has TRBV11-2 and TRBJ2-2; possible D gene TRBD1, 7 bases. The CDR3 is 15 amino acids. Germline CDR1 SGHAT, CDR2 FQNNGV. Trimming shortened V by 3 bases and J by 6 bases, and 14 bases separated the two germline ends.

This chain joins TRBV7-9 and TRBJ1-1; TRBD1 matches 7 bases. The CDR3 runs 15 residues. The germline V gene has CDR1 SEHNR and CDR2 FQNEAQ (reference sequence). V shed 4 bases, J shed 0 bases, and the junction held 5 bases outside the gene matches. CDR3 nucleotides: TGTGCCAGCAGCTCCCGGGACAGCTTGAACACTGAAGCTTTCTTT. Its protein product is CASSSRDSLNTEAFF.

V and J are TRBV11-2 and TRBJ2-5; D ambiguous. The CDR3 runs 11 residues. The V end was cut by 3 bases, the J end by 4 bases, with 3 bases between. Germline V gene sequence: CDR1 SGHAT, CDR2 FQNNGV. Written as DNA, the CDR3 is TGTGCCAGCAGCTTCGGAGAGACCCAGTACTTC. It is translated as CASSFGETQYF.

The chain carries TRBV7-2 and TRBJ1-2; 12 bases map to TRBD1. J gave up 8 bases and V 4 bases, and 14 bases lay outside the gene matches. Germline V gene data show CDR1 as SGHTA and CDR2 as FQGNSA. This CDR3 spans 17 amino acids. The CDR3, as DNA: TGTGCCAGCAGCTCCAGAGCCACCGGGACAGGGGGCAAAGGCTACACCTTC. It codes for CASSSRATGTGGKGYTF.

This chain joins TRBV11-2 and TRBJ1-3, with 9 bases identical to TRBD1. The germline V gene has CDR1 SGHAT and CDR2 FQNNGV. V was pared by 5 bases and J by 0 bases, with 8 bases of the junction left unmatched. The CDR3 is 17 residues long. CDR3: CASSDPGQGVSGNTIYF. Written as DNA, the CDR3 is TGTGCCAGCAGCGACCCGGGACAGGGAGTCTCTGGAAACACCATATATTTT.

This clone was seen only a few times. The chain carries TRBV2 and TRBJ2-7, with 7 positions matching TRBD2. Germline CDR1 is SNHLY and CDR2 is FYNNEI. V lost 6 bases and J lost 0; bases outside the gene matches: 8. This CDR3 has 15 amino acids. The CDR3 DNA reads TGTGCCAGCAGCATGCCGCGCGGGAGCTCCTACGAGCAGTACTTC. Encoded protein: CASSMPRGSSYEQYF.

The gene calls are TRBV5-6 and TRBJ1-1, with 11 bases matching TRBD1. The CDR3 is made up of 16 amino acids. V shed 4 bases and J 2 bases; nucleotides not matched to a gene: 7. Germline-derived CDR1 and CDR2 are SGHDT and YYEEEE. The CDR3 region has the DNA TGTGCCAGCAGCCCGGACAGGGGGCGAAAAAACACTGAAGCTTTCTTT. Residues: CASSPDRGRKNTEAFF.

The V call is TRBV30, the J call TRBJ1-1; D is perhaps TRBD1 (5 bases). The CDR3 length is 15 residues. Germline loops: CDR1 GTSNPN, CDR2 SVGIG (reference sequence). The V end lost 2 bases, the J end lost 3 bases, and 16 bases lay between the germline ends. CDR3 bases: TGTGCCTGGAGTCTGGTCAGGGTAGGAGACACTGAAGCTTTCTTT. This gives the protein CAWSLVRVGDTEAFF.

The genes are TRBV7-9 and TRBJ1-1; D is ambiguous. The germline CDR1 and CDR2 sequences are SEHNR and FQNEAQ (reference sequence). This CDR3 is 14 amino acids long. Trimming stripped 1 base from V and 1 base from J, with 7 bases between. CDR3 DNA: TGTGCCAGCAGCTTAGGGCAGAAGAACACTGAAGCTTTCTTT. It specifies CASSLGQKNTEAFF.

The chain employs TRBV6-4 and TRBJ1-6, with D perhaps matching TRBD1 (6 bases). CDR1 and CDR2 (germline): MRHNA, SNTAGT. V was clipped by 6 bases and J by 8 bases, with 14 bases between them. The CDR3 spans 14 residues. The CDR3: CASSPRGEDSPLHF. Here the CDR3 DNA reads TGTGCCAGCAGCCCCAGGGGTGAGGATTCACCCCTCCACTTT.

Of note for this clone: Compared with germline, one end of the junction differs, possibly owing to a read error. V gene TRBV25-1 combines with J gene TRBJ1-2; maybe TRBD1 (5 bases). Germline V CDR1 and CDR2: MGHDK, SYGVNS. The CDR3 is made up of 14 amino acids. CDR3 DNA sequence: TGTGCCGGCAGTGAATTATCCGGGGGCTATGGCTACACCTTC. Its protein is CAGSELSGGYGYTF.

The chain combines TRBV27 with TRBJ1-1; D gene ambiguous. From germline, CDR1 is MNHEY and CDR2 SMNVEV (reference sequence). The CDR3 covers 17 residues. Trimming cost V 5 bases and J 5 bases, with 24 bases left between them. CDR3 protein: CASSPYRAPEGATEAFF. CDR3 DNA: TGTGCCAGCAGTCCCTACCGGGCCCCGGAGGGAGCAACTGAAGCTTTCTTT.

CDR3 sequence: CASSTTRTGGREEQYF. The CDR3 nucleotides are TGTGCCAGCAGTACGACCCGGACAGGGGGCAGGGAAGAGCAGTACTTC. J is TRBJ2-7 and V is TRBV28, with TRBD1 matching 11 bases. This CDR3 contains 16 residues. Germline V lookup: CDR1 MDHEN, CDR2 SYDVKM. J was trimmed by 7 bases and V by 5 bases; bases with no gene match: 13.

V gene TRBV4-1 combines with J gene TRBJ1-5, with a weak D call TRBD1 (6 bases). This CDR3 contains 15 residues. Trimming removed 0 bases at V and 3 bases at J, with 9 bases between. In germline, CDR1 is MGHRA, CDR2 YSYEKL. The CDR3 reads CASSQDGQPNQPQHF. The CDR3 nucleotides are TGCGCCAGCAGCCAAGATGGACAGCCCAATCAGCCCCAGCATTTT.

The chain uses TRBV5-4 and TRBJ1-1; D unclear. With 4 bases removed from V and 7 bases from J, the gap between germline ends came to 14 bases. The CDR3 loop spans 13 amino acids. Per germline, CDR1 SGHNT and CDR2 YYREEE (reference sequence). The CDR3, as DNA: TGTGCCAGCAGCCCCGCCTTCACGGGTGAAGCTTTCTTT. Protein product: CASSPAFTGEAFF.

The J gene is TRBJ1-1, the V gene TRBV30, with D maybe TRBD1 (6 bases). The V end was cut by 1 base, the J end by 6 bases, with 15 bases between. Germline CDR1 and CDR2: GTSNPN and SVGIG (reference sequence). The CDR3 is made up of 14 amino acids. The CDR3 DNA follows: TGTGCCTGGAGTGGGGCTACCAGGGGTCCTGAAGCTTTCTTT. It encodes CAWSGATRGPEAFF.

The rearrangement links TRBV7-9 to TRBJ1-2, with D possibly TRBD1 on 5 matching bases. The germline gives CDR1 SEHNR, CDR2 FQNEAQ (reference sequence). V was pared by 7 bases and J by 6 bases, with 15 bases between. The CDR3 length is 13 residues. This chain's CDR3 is CASTPSGGNGYTF. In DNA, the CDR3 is TGTGCCAGCACCCCATCGGGGGGGAATGGCTACACCTTC.

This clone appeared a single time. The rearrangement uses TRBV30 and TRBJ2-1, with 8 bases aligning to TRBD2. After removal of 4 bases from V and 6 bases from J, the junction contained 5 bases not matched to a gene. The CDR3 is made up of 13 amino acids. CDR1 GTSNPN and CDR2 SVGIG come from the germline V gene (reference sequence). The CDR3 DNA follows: TGTGCCTGGAACAGCGGGGGATTCAATGAGCAGTTCTTC. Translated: CAWNSGGFNEQFF.

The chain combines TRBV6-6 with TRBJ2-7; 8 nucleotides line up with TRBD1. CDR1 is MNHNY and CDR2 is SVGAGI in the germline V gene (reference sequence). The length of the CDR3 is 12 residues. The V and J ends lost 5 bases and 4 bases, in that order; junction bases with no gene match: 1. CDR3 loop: CASSDRGYEQYF. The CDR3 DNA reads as TGTGCCAGCAGTGACAGGGGTTACGAGCAGTACTTC.

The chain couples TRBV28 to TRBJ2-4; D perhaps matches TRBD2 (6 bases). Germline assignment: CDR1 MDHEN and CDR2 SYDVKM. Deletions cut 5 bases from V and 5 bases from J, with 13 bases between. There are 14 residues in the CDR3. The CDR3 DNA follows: TGTGCCAGCAGTCCAGCGGGCAACCAAAACATTCAGTACTTC. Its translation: CASSPAGNQNIQYF. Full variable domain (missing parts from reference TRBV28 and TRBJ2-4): DVKVTQSSRYLVKRTGEKVFLECVQDMDHENMFWYRQDPGLGLRLIYFSYDVKMKEKGDIPEGYSVSREKKERFSLILESASTNQTSMYLCASSPAGNQNIQYFGAGTRLSVL.

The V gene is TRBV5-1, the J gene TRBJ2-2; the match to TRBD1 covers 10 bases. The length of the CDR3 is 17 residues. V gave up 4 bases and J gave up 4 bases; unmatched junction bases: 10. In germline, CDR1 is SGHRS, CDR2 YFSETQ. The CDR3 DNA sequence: TGCGCCAGCAGCAGGACCGGGACAGGGGACCTCACCGGGGAGCTGTTTTTT. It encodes CASSRTGTGDLTGELFF. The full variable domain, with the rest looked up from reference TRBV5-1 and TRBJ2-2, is KAGVTQTPRYLIKTRGQQVTLSCSPISGHRSVSWYQQTPGQGLQFLFEYFSETQRNKGNFPGRFSGRQFSNSRSEMNVSTLELGDSALYLCASSRTGTGDLTGELFFGEGSRLTVL.

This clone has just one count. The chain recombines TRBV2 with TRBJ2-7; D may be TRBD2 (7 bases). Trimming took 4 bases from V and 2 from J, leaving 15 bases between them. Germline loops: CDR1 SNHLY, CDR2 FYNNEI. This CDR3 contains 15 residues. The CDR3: CASSVGGGMTYEQYF. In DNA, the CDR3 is TGTGCCAGCAGTGTGGGCGGGGGCATGACCTACGAGCAGTACTTC. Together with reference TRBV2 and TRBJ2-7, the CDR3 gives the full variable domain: EPEVTQTPSHQVTQMGQEVILRCVPISNHLYFYWYRQILGQKVEFLVSFYNNEISEKSEIFDDQFSVERPDGSNFTLKIRSTKLEDSAMYFCASSVGGGMTYEQYFGPGTRLTVT.

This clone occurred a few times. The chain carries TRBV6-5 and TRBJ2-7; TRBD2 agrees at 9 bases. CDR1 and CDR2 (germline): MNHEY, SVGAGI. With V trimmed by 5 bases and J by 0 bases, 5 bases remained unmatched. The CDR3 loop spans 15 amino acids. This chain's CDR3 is CASSRAGGSSYEQYF. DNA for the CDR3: TGTGCCAGCAGTCGAGCGGGGGGAAGCTCCTACGAGCAGTACTTC.

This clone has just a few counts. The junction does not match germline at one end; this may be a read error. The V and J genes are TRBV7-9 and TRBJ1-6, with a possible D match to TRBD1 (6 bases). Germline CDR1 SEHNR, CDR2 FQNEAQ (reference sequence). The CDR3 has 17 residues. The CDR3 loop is CSSSPQRGGSRPSPLHF. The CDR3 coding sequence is TGTTCCAGCAGCCCCCAGAGGGGGGGCTCCCGACCTTCACCCCTCCACTTT.

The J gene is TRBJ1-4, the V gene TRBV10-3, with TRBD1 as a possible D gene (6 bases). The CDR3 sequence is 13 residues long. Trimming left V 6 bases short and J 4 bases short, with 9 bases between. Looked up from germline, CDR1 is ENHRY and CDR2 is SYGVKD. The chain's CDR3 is CAIRAGVNEKLFF. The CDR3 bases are TGTGCCATCAGGGCAGGGGTTAATGAAAAACTGTTTTTT.